Shown below are 3 T cell receptor beta chains from a single sample sequenced in a study of vaccination and CD4 T cells after COVID-19. These receptors lack a known antigen. Cultured CD4+ T-cell DNA underwent Oncomine TCR Beta short-read sequencing. Each CDR3 protein is one row after TCRdb ran MiXCR on the PCR reads. The table has some 25,000 distinct CDR3 sequences, less than 40% seen once. Noted time point: late sampling 161 to 241 days after vaccination in a few convalescent patients. The sample's treatment: roughly 10-day PBMC culture with coronavirus spike peptide pools or control peptides (ViraFEST assay). The specimen comprised CD4+ T cells from blood, cultured in vitro, sampled about 7 months after SARS-CoV-2 vaccination. Every receptor here comes from a human donor who had recovered from COVID-19.

This clonotype qualifies as medium-sized. This chain links TRBV20-1 with TRBJ1-5; a possible D gene is TRBD1 (5 bases). Per germline, CDR1 DFQATT and CDR2 SNEGSKA (reference sequence). Trimming cost V 3 bases and J 4 bases, with 10 bases left between them. The CDR3 length is 13 residues. As DNA, the CDR3 is TGCAGTGCTAGGGGGGACGGGAATCAGCCCCAGCATTTT. It is translated as CSARGDGNQPQHF.

The chain joins TRBV28 to TRBJ2-7; weak D call: TRBD1 (6 bases). The V end lost 6 bases, the J end lost 0 bases, and 18 bases lay between the germline ends. The CDR3 extends over 16 amino acids. The germline gives CDR1 MDHEN, CDR2 SYDVKM. Here the CDR3 DNA reads TGTGCCAGCAGCCCTGGGGACAACCGCCTCTCCTACGAGCAGTACTTC. Its translation is CASSPGDNRLSYEQYF.

This clonotype was detected only a few times. The chain has TRBV20-1 and TRBJ2-1, with 10 bases lining up with TRBD2. The length of the CDR3 is 15 residues. V was clipped by 4 bases and J by 12 bases; unmatched bases: 15. CDR1 and CDR2 from the germline V gene are DFQATT and SNEGSKA (reference sequence). The CDR3 region is CSATIAGGIVYRQFF. CDR3 bases: TGCAGTGCTACCATAGCGGGAGGCATCGTATACAGGCAGTTCTTC.